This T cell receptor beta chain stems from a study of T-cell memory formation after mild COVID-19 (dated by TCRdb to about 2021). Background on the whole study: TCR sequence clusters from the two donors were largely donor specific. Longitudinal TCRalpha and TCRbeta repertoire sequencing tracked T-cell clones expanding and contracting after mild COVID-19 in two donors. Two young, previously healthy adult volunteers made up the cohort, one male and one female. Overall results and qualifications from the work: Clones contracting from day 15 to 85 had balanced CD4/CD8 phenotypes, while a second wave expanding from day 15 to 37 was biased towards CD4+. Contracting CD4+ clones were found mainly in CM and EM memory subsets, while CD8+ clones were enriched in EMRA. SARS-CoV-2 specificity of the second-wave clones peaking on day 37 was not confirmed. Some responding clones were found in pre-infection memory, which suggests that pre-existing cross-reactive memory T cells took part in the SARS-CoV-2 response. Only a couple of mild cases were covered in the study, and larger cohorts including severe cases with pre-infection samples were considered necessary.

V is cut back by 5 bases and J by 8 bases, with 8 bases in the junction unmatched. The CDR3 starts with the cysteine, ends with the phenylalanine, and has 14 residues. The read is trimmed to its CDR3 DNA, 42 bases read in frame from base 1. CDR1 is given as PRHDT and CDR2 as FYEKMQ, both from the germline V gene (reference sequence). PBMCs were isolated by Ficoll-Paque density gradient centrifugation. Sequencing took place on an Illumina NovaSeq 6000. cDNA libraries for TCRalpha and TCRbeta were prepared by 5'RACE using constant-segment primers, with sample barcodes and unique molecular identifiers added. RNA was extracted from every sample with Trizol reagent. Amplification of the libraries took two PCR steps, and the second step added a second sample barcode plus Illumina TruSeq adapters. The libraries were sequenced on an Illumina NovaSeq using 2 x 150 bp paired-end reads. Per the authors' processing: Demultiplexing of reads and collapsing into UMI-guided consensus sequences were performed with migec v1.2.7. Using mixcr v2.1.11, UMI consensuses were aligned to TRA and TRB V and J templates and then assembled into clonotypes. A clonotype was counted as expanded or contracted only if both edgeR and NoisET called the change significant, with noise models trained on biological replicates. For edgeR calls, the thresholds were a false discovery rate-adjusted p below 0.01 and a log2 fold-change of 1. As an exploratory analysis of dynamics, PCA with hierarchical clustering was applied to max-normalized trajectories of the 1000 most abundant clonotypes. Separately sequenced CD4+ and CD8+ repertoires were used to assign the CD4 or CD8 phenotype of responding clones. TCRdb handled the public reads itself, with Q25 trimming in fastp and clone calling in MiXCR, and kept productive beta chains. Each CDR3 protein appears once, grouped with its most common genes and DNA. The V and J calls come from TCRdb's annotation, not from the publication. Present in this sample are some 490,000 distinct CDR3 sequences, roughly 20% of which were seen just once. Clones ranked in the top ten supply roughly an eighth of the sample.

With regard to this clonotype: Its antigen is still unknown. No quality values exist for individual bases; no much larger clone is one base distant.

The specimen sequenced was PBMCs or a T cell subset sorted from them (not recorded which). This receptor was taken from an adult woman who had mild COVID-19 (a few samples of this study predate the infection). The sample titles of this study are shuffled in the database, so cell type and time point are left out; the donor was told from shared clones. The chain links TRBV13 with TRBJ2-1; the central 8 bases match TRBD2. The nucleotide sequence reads TGTGCCAGCAGCCCTAGGACTAGCCATTATGAGCAGTTCTTC. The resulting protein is CASSPRTSHYEQFF.